Listed below are T cell receptor beta chains from one sample, sequenced in a study of neoadjuvant anti-PD-1 for oral cavity cancer. Data came from immunoSEQ multiplex PCR; TCRdb stores just in-frame clones and leaves some out. The table records more than 15,000 clones, roughly 70% of them present only once. The sequencing used PBMCs, collected before nivolumab (anti-PD-1) treatment. These receptors were obtained from a person between 40 and 85 years old with oral cavity squamous cell carcinoma. The CDR3 runs from the conserved cysteine through the conserved F or W. The order of the fields is CDR3 length, D gene, J gene, V gene, clone size, CDR3 DNA, CDR3 protein. D genes are given only for firm matches. Rows give clone size only sometimes, using once, few, many, or a class for an expanded clone.

13 NA TRBJ1-2 TRBV19 NA TGTGCCAGTAGTATCGCGATCGACCGGGGCTACACCTTC CASSIAIDRGYTF
16 NA TRBJ2-3 TRBV4-1 NA TGCGCCAGCAGCCAAGGGCCGGGCAGGAGCACAGATACGCAGTATTTT CASSQGPGRSTDTQYF
15 NA TRBJ1-2 TRBV5-5 NA TGTGCCAGCAGCCCGGAAACGAACAGCGTCTATGGCTACACCTTC CASSPETNSVYGYTF
15 TRBD2 TRBJ2-3 TRBV6-1 NA TGTGCCAGCAGTGAGATCGGGGGGGCGGTAGATACGCAGTATTTT CASSEIGGAVDTQYF
15 NA TRBJ1-1 TRBV9 NA TGTGCCAGCAGCGTATACCCGGACATGAACACTGAAGCTTTCTTT CASSVYPDMNTEAFF
15 NA TRBJ1-2 TRBV2 few TGTGCCAGCAGTGAATTCGGGGGCTCGGACTATGGCTACACCTTC CASSEFGGSDYGYTF
15 NA TRBJ2-3 TRBV5-1 NA TGCGCCAGCAGCTTGGAAAGCCTAGACACAGATACGCAGTATTTT CASSLESLDTDTQYF
11 NA TRBJ1-1 TRBV5-1 NA TGCGCCAGCAGCTTTACAGGGGAAGCTTTCTTT CASSFTGEAFF
12 NA TRBJ1-1 TRBV29-1 NA TGCAGCGTTGAGGGACGTACGAATCTAGCTTTCTTT CSVEGRTNLAFF
15 TRBD1 TRBJ1-5 TRBV19 NA TGTGCCACCCGGACAGGGGCTACTAGCAATCAGCCCCAGCATTTT CATRTGATSNQPQHF
14 NA TRBJ2-2 TRBV11-2 NA TGTGCCAGCAGCTCGGACCCGAACACCGGGGAGCTGTTTTTT CASSSDPNTGELFF
15 NA TRBJ2-7 TRBV25-1 NA TGTGCCAGCAGTGAATACACAGGTGCCTCCTACGAGCAGTACTTC CASSEYTGASYEQYF
15 TRBD2 TRBJ2-1 TRBV5-1 once TGCGCCAGCAGCTTGGCGGCGGGAGCTGGGAATGAGCAGTTCTTC CASSLAAGAGNEQFF
14 NA TRBJ2-7 TRBV27 NA TGTGCCAGCAGTTCTCAGGGACGGCTGGGCGAGCAGTACTTC CASSSQGRLGEQYF
14 NA TRBJ1-4 TRBV6-5 NA TGTGCCAGCAGCCTCGGGGAGGGATATGAAAAACTGTTTTTT CASSLGEGYEKLFF
16 NA TRBJ1-5 TRBV19 NA TGTGCCAGTAGCCCTCACGGGGGGGGCAGCAATCAGCCCCAGCATTTT CASSPHGGGSNQPQHF
17 TRBD2 TRBJ2-2 TRBV11-2 NA TGTGCCAGCAGCTTCCCGCGGGAGGGCCACAACACCGGGGAGCTGTTTTTT CASSFPREGHNTGELFF
14 TRBD1 TRBJ1-1 TRBV6-1 NA TGTGCCAGCAGAGTGGGACAGATGAACACTGAAGCTTTCTTT CASRVGQMNTEAFF
16 NA TRBJ2-2 TRBV7-7 NA TGTGCTAGCAGCTTATTCGCGGGGACAAACACCGGGGAGCTGTTTTTT CASSLFAGTNTGELFF
11 NA TRBJ1-2 TRBV4-2 few TGTGCCAGCAGAGGGACATATGGCTACACCTTC CASRGTYGYTF
16 TRBD2 TRBJ2-3 TRBV4-1 NA TGCGCCAGCAGCCCGACCCTAGCGGGGAGCACAGATACGCAGTATTTT CASSPTLAGSTDTQYF
14 NA TRBJ1-1 TRBV28 NA TGTGCCAGCAGTTTACGGGGACGGGACACTGAAGCTTTCTTT CASSLRGRDTEAFF
15 TRBD2 TRBJ2-7 TRBV13 NA TGTGCCAGCAGCTTCCATGTAGCGGGAATCTACGAGCAGTACTTC CASSFHVAGIYEQYF